This entry is about one T cell receptor (beta chain). The antigen it binds to is not known. No base quality values were provided; no much bigger clone lies one nucleotide off. Using the deep immunoSEQ assay, multiplex PCR amplified TCR CDR3 regions from genomic DNA. For each cell subset, the extracted genomic DNA was distributed evenly across all wells of several immunoSEQ 96-well plates, and each plate served as one replicate. For sorted subsets, around 0.2 ug of genomic DNA, equivalent to 25,000 to 35,000 T cell genomes, went into each replicate PCR. The purified libraries were quantified using a Qubit 3.0 fluorometer, sized with a Bioanalyzer 2100, and then quantified again using the KAPA Library Quantification kit. Every immunoSEQ 96-well plate was sequenced on a separate single-read 150-cycle Illumina NextSeq 550 flow cell. The authors' pipeline ran thus. Because the immunoSEQ output included only junctional sequences and no quality scores, the filtering could not be the same as the filtering used for full-length reads. To assign V/J genes and CDR3, sequences were annotated using PyIR, a Python wrapper for IgBLAST v1.9, with IMGT germline references. Reads were filtered out if the reads had weak V/J assignments (E-value above 1e-6), no CDR3, stop codons, out-of-frame junctions, or ambiguous translated residues. V3J clonotypes were defined as sequences sharing the same inferred V gene, J gene, and CDR3 amino acid sequence. To compute the percentage overlap between repertoires, the number of shared unique clonotypes was divided by the size of the smaller repertoire. Three approaches were used to assess repertoire richness: RTK rarefaction, the Chao1 estimator, and Recon v2.1 estimates of unobserved clonotypes. Generation probabilities for all TCRbeta clonotypes obtained by the gDNA method from several donors were computed using OLGA. TCRdb took this table from immuneACCESS and kept in-frame rearrangements with V and J called. Such tables lack part of the clones; where checked against another copy, unresolved V genes explain under half of the gap, and the rest is unexplained. V, J and clone size were drawn from that table, and D and trimming were deduced from the DNA. This sample gives roughly 1,800,000 clones in total; about 95% of them show up just once. Approximately 1% of the sample rests with the top ten.

Compared with germline, V lacks 7 bases and J lacks 8 bases; bases without a gene match: 17. Looking up the germline V gene yields CDR1 MGHDK and CDR2 SYGVNS. The CDR3 covers 16 residues, taking in both the cysteine and the phenylalanine. Solely the CDR3 DNA is kept, with 48 bases framed from the first base. CD8 naive samples were obtained by positive selection for CCR7 among CD45RO-negative cells, yielding a CD45RA+CCR7+ population from which TemRA cells were excluded. The donors were healthy, HIV-negative adults with no recently reported acute infections or vaccinations. Every donor was a Caucasian adult residing in Nashville, Tennessee, USA. After blood collection by leukapheresis, PBMCs were isolated using Ficoll-Histopaque density gradient centrifugation and then cryopreserved in the vapor phase of liquid nitrogen. Analytical flow cytometry was used to check the purity and quantity of every magnetically sorted T cell population. Genomic DNA was isolated from each sorted fraction and quantified by UV absorbance on a Nanodrop 2000c.

The sample originates from a study of shared clonotypes between healthy human individuals (dated by TCRdb to between 2020 and 2021). In the study overall: The cohort comprised a couple of women and three men aged 18 to 49 years. Different laboratories and diverse techniques were used to prepare libraries and sequence TCR repertoires, to increase sequencing depth and limit assay-specific biases. Between about 0.9 and 9 billion PBMCs per donor were obtained by leukapheresis. To estimate repertoire size and how much clonotype sharing occurs between individuals, the study deeply sequenced the blood TCR repertoires of several healthy adults. For each donor, three plates each were used for CD4 naive and CD4 memory, two plates were used for CD8 naive, and one plate was used for CD8 memory.

The study at large found these results: The small number of donors limited the genetic and exposure-history diversity represented. Even with the large sequencing depth, rarefaction of the sorted-subset datasets indicated that sequencing was incomplete. Higher generation probabilities were observed for clonotypes shared by all four sorted-subset donors than for non-shared clonotypes. Sampling was limited to blood, and TCR repertoires in tissue likely differ from TCR repertoires in blood. Sharing across a handful of donors was observed for approximately 5% of naive CD4, 3% to 3.5% of naive CD8, roughly 2.3% of memory CD4, and around 0.44% of memory CD8 clonotypes. Pairwise subsampling led to the expectation that sequencing depth would affect the degree of clonotype sharing among donors. Estimated clonotype richness was generally larger for naive than for memory subsets.

The sequence derives from a man between 18 and 29 years old in good health. Sequences were obtained from naive CD8+ T cells sorted from blood. Sample cell subset or site, as interpreted from the label and publication: CD45RA+CCR7+. The chain was built from TRBV25-1 and TRBJ2-1, with 7 bases matching TRBD2. The sequence in DNA is TGTGCCAGCACCGGGATGGGGGGGTACGGCACCGATGAGCAGTTCTTC. Protein translation: CASTGMGGYGTDEQFF.